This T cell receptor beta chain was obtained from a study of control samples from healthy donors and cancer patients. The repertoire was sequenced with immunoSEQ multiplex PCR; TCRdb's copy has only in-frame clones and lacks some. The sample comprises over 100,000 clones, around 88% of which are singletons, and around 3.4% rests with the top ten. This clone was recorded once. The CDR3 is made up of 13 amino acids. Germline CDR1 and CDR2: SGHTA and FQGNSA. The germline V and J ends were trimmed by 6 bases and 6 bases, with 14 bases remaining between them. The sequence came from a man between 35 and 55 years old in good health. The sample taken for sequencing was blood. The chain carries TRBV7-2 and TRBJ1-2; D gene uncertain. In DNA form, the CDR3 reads TGTGCCAGCAGTCGTACGGCTGGGAATGGCTACACCTTC. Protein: CASSRTAGNGYTF.